This TCR beta chain was recovered during a study of T cells in Graves' hyperthyroidism and ophthalmopathy (dated by TCRdb to the late 2010s). Some background on the complete study: Peripheral blood was sampled at the time of initial diagnosis, prior to any treatment. Whether ophthalmopathy could be predicted prospectively was tested in an independent validation cohort made up of about 20 hyperthyroidism patients plus 17 patients who later progressed to ophthalmopathy. TCR V-J signatures able to tell the groups apart were searched for in a discovery cohort of approximately 95 patients, of whom more than 40 had Graves' ophthalmopathy and 55 to 60 had stable Graves' hyperthyroidism. Once sampling was done, hyperthyroidism patients were given methimazole at a starting dose of 30 mg daily, whereas ophthalmopathy patients were given high-dose intravenous methylprednisolone. The approximately 97 discovery patients were randomly divided into training and test sets at a 7:3 ratio. According to the paper, TCR Vbeta CDR3 sequencing was carried out on 120 to 150 peripheral blood samples, which came from approximately 41 ophthalmopathy, some 73 hyperthyroidism and some 17 progressor patients. Thyroid tissue and blood T-cell repertoires from six Graves' hyperthyroidism patients were also compared in the study.

According to the germline V gene, CDR1 reads SGHRS and CDR2 reads YFSETQ. V and J are trimmed by 7 bases and 4 bases, and the gene matches miss 5 bases of the junction. From the cysteine up to the phenylalanine, the CDR3 has a length of 14 residues. CDR3 DNA is the only sequence kept; it has 42 bases, read in frame from the first base. Amplification of TCR beta CDR3 regions was carried out from RNA transcripts. A first-round RT-PCR of the TCR CDR3 used the HTBI primer set with the Qiagen OneStep RT-PCR kit. Libraries were constructed in a second round of multiplex PCR, after which size selection and purification were carried out. The libraries were sequenced on an Illumina HiSeq2000 using paired-end 100 bp reads. The paper's processing steps were these. Raw data were processed with SOAPnuke, discarding reads with adapters, uncalled bases, mean Phred below 15, or no exact constant-primer or identifier match. High-quality paired reads were merged with COPE v1.2.5, and unique nucleotide sequences were defined as clonotypes. MiTCR v1.1 was used to align clonotypes to the IMGT TRBV, TRBD and TRBJ reference segments. Analysis was restricted to V-J combinations with a frequency above 0.0001, which covered roughly 99% of repertoires. The TCS score was defined as F50 (clonal expansion) divided by E x V (chaos), with BLOSUM62-based TCRdist calculated between CDR3 peptides within each V-J. Welch's t-statistics and random forest reduced roughly 530 V-J features to 10 to 15, which were used in a naive Bayes classifier (R e1071). Through fastp at Q25 and MiXCR, TCRdb rebuilt clones from the public reads, retaining in-frame beta chains. Rows with a matching CDR3 protein are joined into one entry that keeps the most common DNA and genes. The V and J calls were determined by TCRdb, not by the authors. Recorded for this sample are about 410,000 distinct CDR3 sequences; roughly 14% of them occurred a single time. The top ten constitute roughly 13% of the sample.

In the case of this clonotype: This clone's antigen is unknown. Base qualities were left out, and no much larger clone turns up one base away.

In the ophthalmopathy patients, disease was moderately to severely active, with a Clinical Activity Score of 3 or more, a NOSPECS grade of 4 or more, and a duration of less than 3 months. Exclusion was applied to patients with uncontrolled infections, other autoimmune diseases, pregnancy or lactation. Clinical symptoms, serum thyroxine and TRAb, thyroid ultrasound, and orbital computed tomography formed the basis for the diagnoses. PBMCs were separated from 7.5 to 10 ml of fresh peripheral blood using Ficoll-Paque density gradient centrifugation. Total RNA was extracted using Trizol reagent, and RNA quality was assessed on an Agilent 2100 Bioanalyzer. The research as a whole found: A 13 V-J signature model separated ophthalmopathy from stable hyperthyroidism, with 87.88% sensitivity and 81.08% specificity in cross-validation and 80%/75% in testing. Most expanded thyroid clonotypes (frequency above 0.001) were also found in blood, which suggests that blood repertoires may mirror thyroid immune responses. In validation, progression to ophthalmopathy was predicted by the model with 70.59% sensitivity and roughly 76% specificity, a median of approximately 6.5 months before onset. Sample size was not statistically predetermined, and blinding of investigators to group allocation was not performed.

Sequencing was done on a sample of blood. This receptor chain uses TRBV5-1 and TRBJ2-6; the central 7 bases match TRBD1. This TCR derives from a man aged 18-30 years with Graves' ophthalmopathy. The DNA sequence follows: TGCGCCAGCGGCACAGGGGACGGGGCCAACGTCCTGACTTTC. It is translated as CASGTGDGANVLTF.